This is a list of T cell receptor beta chains from one sample in a study of cytomegalovirus exposure and HLA in healthy donors. Sequenced by immunoSEQ multiplex PCR; TCRdb stores in-frame clones only, minus some. The sample contains tens of thousands of clones, around 78% of which appear only once. Sequencing was done on a sample of PBMCs. These TCRs come from a male donor in good health and CMV-seropositive. Each CDR3 is given with its conserved first and last residue. D genes are given only for firm matches. Only part of the rows carry a size: once, few, many, or a class if the clone is expanded.

D gene	V gene	J gene	clone size	CDR3 protein	CDR3 DNA
TRBD2	TRBV7-6	TRBJ2-1	.	CASSGLAGTTYNEQFF	TGTGCCAGCAGCGGGCTAGCGGGGACCACTTACAATGAGCAGTTCTTC
.	TRBV7-9	TRBJ1-1	.	CASSGRPGHPNTEAFF	TGTGCCAGCAGCGGGAGACCGGGACACCCGAACACTGAAGCTTTCTTT
.	TRBV7-9	TRBJ1-1	once	CASSRGRETNTEAFF	TGTGCCAGCTCCAGGGGAAGGGAGACGAACACTGAAGCTTTCTTT
TRBD2	TRBV4-1	TRBJ2-7	.	CASSQGLAVYEQYF	TGCGCCAGCAGCCAAGGACTAGCGGTGTACGAGCAGTACTTC
.	TRBV28	TRBJ2-1	.	CASSLNKNEQFF	TGTGCCAGCAGTCTTAATAAAAATGAGCAGTTCTTC
TRBD2	TRBV15	TRBJ2-7	.	CATSRDSGGREQYF	TGTGCCACCAGCAGAGATTCGGGGGGGCGGGAGCAGTACTTC
.	TRBV4-2	TRBJ1-4	.	CASSQEDSNIAKLFF	TGTGCCAGCAGCCAGGAGGACAGCAACATTGCAAAACTGTTTTTT
.	TRBV28	TRBJ1-1	.	CASSLGSEAFF	TGTGCCAGCAGTTTAGGCTCTGAAGCTTTCTTT
TRBD1	TRBV2	TRBJ1-1	once	CASSLKWGQTEAFF	TGTGCCAGCAGCTTGAAGTGGGGACAGACTGAAGCTTTCTTT
TRBD1	TRBV5-1	TRBJ2-3	.	CASSGDSSTDTQYF	TGCGCCAGCAGCGGGGACAGTAGCACAGATACGCAGTATTTT
.	TRBV28	TRBJ1-3	.	CASSLTGLKYF	TGTGCCAGCAGTTTGACAGGCCTCAAATATTTT
TRBD1	TRBV4-1	TRBJ2-2	.	CASSPNKGQGGIGELFF	TGCGCCAGCAGCCCAAATAAGGGACAGGGGGGAATCGGGGAGCTGTTTTTT
TRBD2	TRBV11-2	TRBJ2-7	.	CASSLINRLAGAYEQYF	TGTGCCAGCAGCTTAATCAATAGGCTAGCGGGGGCCTACGAGCAGTACTTC
TRBD1	TRBV5-4	TRBJ1-3	.	CASSLRQGGSGNTIYF	TGTGCCAGCAGCTTGAGACAGGGAGGCTCTGGAAACACCATATATTTT
.	TRBV30	TRBJ2-2	few	CAWIPSGSDAGELFF	TGTGCCTGGATCCCGAGTGGGAGCGACGCCGGGGAGCTGTTTTTT
.	TRBV2	TRBJ2-1	.	CASSLLLDWLFDEQFF	TGTGCCAGCAGTCTCCTGTTGGACTGGCTGTTCGATGAGCAGTTCTTC
.	TRBV10-1	TRBJ2-5	.	CASSGETQYF	TGCGCCAGCAGCGGAGAGACCCAGTACTTC
.	TRBV29-1	TRBJ1-5	.	CSVGLGNQPQHF	TGCAGCGTTGGTTTAGGCAATCAGCCCCAGCATTTT
.	TRBV27	TRBJ1-6	.	CASSLNNSPLHF	TGTGCCAGCAGCCTTAATAATTCACCCCTCCACTTT
.	TRBV7-8	TRBJ1-3	once	CASSVSSGISGNTIYF	TGTGCCAGCAGCGTAAGCTCAGGGATCTCTGGAAACACCATATATTTT
TRBD1	TRBV14	TRBJ2-7	.	CASSLDRVRSYEQYF	TGTGCCAGCAGCCTAGACAGGGTGAGGTCCTACGAGCAGTACTTC
.	TRBV29-1	TRBJ2-7	.	CSVGPPGAYEQYF	TGCAGCGTTGGTCCCCCAGGGGCATACGAGCAGTACTTC
TRBD2	TRBV4-2	TRBJ2-1	.	CASSQATSGFYNEQFF	TGTGCCAGCAGCCAAGCGACTAGCGGTTTCTACAATGAGCAGTTCTTC
.	TRBV10-2	TRBJ1-2	few	CASSESKSLYGYTF	TGCGCCAGCAGTGAGTCGAAGAGTTTATATGGCTACACCTTC
TRBD1	TRBV18	TRBJ1-1	.	CASSPGQGEEAFF	TGTGCCAGCTCGCCTGGACAGGGGGAAGAAGCTTTCTTT
TRBD2	TRBV11-2	TRBJ2-1	.	CASRSPGLAAPKQFF	TGTGCCAGCAGGTCCCCGGGACTAGCGGCTCCTAAGCAGTTCTTC